The following is a T cell receptor (beta chain) sequence with its context. Its antigen has not been determined. No per-base quality is available; no much larger clone lies one base away. The receptor library was made with the immunoSEQ multiplex PCR assay. For the multiplex PCR, a mixture combining 60 forward primers for TCR Vbeta segments and 13 reverse primers for TCR Jbeta segments was used. The CDR3 region of rearranged TCR beta genes was amplified from genomic DNA by a multiplex PCR assay. Amplified TCR beta libraries were sequenced as 87-base-pair reads on the Illumina HiSeq System. Processing in the source paper ran as follows. Across the 670 or so repertoires, a later analysis counted tens of millions of unique TCR beta chains, roughly 11 million of which were shared by at least two donors. A nearest-neighbor algorithm error-corrected the raw reads and collapsed the reads into unique sequences, merging closely related sequences to remove PCR and sequencing errors. CDR3 sequences were aligned to IMGT reference sequences to assign V, D and J gene segments. Each retained sequence needed at least a six-nucleotide match to both a V gene segment and a J gene segment. A rearrangement counted as productive if the CDR3 had no stop codons and remained in frame with V and J, and every other rearrangement counted as non-productive. CDR3 was defined by IMGT convention, running from the second conserved V-encoded cysteine to the conserved J-encoded phenylalanine. The earlier analysis of about 570 of the donors excluded any sequence lacking an unambiguous match to a single V gene segment. An earlier analysis of 587 of the donors called V segments functional above 56.7% productive rearrangements and segregating when the between-donor standard deviation exceeded 5%. A statistical classification framework was built for diagnosing cytomegalovirus status from the catalog of TCR beta chain sequences. A later analysis assigned V and J genes by comparing TCR nucleotide sequences with IMGT/GENE-DB human TR gene sequences. In a later analysis, CDR3 sequences and most-parsimonious VDJ recombination scenarios were assigned using the TCRdist pipeline. A later analysis defined each TCR beta chain by its CDR3 amino acid sequence plus V-gene family, and excluded reads lacking a unique V-gene family. As a way to deal with suspected cross-contamination and a sequencing artifact, a later analysis dropped over 550 nucleotide sequences that were highly shared and had low generation probability. A later analysis calculated a clonal expansion index for each public chain from normalized within-repertoire ranks of inferred template counts. In a later analysis, generation probabilities were computed with a VDJ recombination model fitted to out-of-frame rearrangements, and the resulting probabilities were checked against IGoR. Hypergeometric tests were used in a later analysis to score TCR-TCR, TCR-HLA and TCR-CMV co-occurrence, with a repertoire-size bias correction applied to the TCR pairs. False discovery rates were estimated in a later analysis by permuting HLA or CMV assignments 20 times. A later analysis grouped co-occurring TCRs with DBSCAN, adding TCRdist sequence similarity when clustering within HLA-allele-positive subsets. For co-occurrence clustering, repertoires with fewer than 30,000 or more than 120,000 public chains were excluded, along with a handful of repertoires with anomalous nucleotide sharing. What TCRdb holds here is the immuneACCESS table cut down to in-frame rearrangements. Part of the clones is not present; checked against another copy, under half of the missing clones reflect an unresolved V gene, and the others are unexplained. Clone size and the V and J calls come from that table; the DNA yielded D and trimming. The table for this sample lists fewer than 150,000 clones; around 85% of them were counted only once. Clones ranked in the top ten supply around 4.1% of the sample.

This sample was included in a study of cytomegalovirus exposure and HLA in healthy donors (dated by TCRdb to 2015 to 2018). Context from the whole study: An earlier analysis of several hundred of the donors reported 276 Gb of sequence data and 100 million to 120 million unique TCR beta sequences obtained from 180 million or so T cells. In the later analysis, no new phenotypic data were used to find candidate immune exposures; instead, reliance was placed on TCR beta sequences and their occurrence across donors. Of the roughly 400 genotyped donors, approximately 82% fell in the genetic ancestry cluster associated with self-reported Caucasian donors. Roughly 300 gigabases of sequencing data and about 92 million unique TCR sequences made up an early release that covered 500 to 650 HLA-typed donors. A later analysis re-examined previously published TCR beta repertoires from about 700 donors and added high-resolution HLA genotyping to investigate patterns of TCR occurrence. In a later genetic analysis, genome-wide SNP genotypes for 398 of the 666 donors were used, and that subset was treated as a discovery cohort. Both class I and class II loci were covered by HLA typing, at four-digit resolution. The number of donors typed differed by locus, with roughly 620-630 for A, B, C, DRB1 and DQB1, around 500 for DQA1, 600 to 610 for DPA1, and some 440 for DPB1. Donor age, sex, ethnicity and CMV serostatus were compiled together with the repertoire data. The study combined high-throughput TCR immunosequencing, statistical association of individual TCRs with disease status, and machine learning to predict cytomegalovirus infection status. Four or five DR-DQ haplotypes were handled as single units for association and clustering because linkage in the cohort was strong. An earlier analysis of nearly 600 of the donors applied high-throughput TCR beta sequencing to assess whether each TCR beta V gene segment acted as functional or pseudogenic. All discovery cohort repertoires had been generated on a single sequencing platform. The study was designed to test whether signatures of past pathogen exposure could be identified by cataloging public T cell receptors. Among over 350 genotyped donors of the cohort, an average of approximately 230,000 unique TCR beta nucleotide sequences were sequenced per donor, about a sixth of them non-productive. Besides the first cohort of more than 650 subjects, a separate validation cohort made up of 120 or so different subjects was used. The study used immunosequencing to profile the T cell repertoires of approximately 650 subjects and linked those repertoires to cytomegalovirus serostatus.

In total, approximately 690 healthy bone marrow donors made up the cohort. At the time of sampling, all cohort members were nominally healthy, though unrecorded immune exposures were likely present. The donor was CMV seropositive and was included in the group of 300 or so seropositive cohort members. Each donor provided a peripheral blood sample, and peripheral blood mononuclear cells were used for TCR beta sequencing. Genomic DNA extraction from the blood cell samples was performed with the Qiagen DNeasy Blood Extraction Kit. V trim: 3 bases; J trim: 4 bases; unmatched bases: 6. There are 15 amino acids in the CDR3, from cysteine to phenylalanine inclusive. Only the CDR3 region is kept as DNA, spanning 45 bases read in frame from base 1. CDR1 SNHLY and CDR2 FYNNEI are derived from the germline V gene. The full study reports these points: Only TCR beta chains were sequenced in this cohort, and the absence of alpha or paired-chain data limited detectable features. CMV serostatus was the only immune exposure information available for the cohort. A later analysis found that most CMV-associated TCR beta chains appeared HLA-restricted, with HLA associations seemingly driven largely by CMV exposure. Strong co-occurrence of HLA alleles, especially DR and DQ, made assigning TCR associations to individual alleles difficult. Because HLA typing was missing for some donors at each locus, association tests included only the typed subset. In an earlier analysis of about 550 of the donors, most TCR beta V segments were observed in productive rearrangements about 87% or about 30% of the time, broadly matching IMGT annotations. According to the authors, the approach could potentially be generalized to other disease states and immunological phenotypes. A further reported finding was that TCR beta sequences accurately predicted the HLA-A and HLA-B alleles for most subjects in the first cohort. The classifier was reported to diagnose cytomegalovirus status with high specificity and sensitivity in both the original and validation cohorts. The earlier analysis of some 560 of the donors excluded seventeen rarely observed V segments, including chromosome 9 orphons, because counts were too low. Correlated functional status among segregating V segments might be attributable to linkage disequilibrium, but an unknown experimental factor could not be ruled out. In a later analysis, some 18,000 TCR beta sequences were associated with specific HLA alleles at a false discovery rate of 0.05. Most TCR sequences were observed very rarely across donors, whereas some public TCRs were present in many individuals. Because the 87-base-pair reads could not distinguish some IMGT-functional V segments, including TRBV6-2 and TRBV6-3, those segments were excluded. Sequencing depth was assumed to be roughly uniform across donors in the presence/absence analyses, though that assumption may not hold. In a later genetic analysis, fewer N-insertions in productive TCRs were reported among donors in an Asian-associated ancestry cluster than the approximately 630-donor mean. A group of highly shared sequence variants was considered likely to be a technical artifact of the sequencing pipeline. In vitro tests confirmed that a few of the cytomegalovirus-associated TCR beta chains recognize cytomegalovirus antigens. A later analysis reported that several top co-occurrence clusters appeared linked to parvovirus B19, influenza, CMV and Epstein-Barr virus. In a later genetic analysis, a missense DCLRE1C variant was associated with V-gene and J-gene trimming of TCR beta chains, and the association was replicated in an independent cohort. According to a later analysis, TCR association rates differed among HLA loci, with DRB1 alleles showing the most associated TCRs and HLA-C alleles showing the fewest. Compared with equally common non-associated chains, HLA-associated TCR beta chains in a later analysis were more clonally expanded and had lower generation probabilities. A total of around 150 TCR beta chains were listed by the study as associated with cytomegalovirus.

The chain was built from TRBV2 and TRBJ2-1, and 7 bases in between align with TRBD2. The receptor was derived from a man between 35 and 55 years old in good health and CMV-seropositive. The sample comprised PBMCs. The CDR3 in this case is CASSDAGEYYNEQFF. The DNA is TGTGCCAGCAGTGATGCGGGAGAATATTACAATGAGCAGTTCTTC.